The TCR beta chain described here comes from a study of vaccination effects on CD4 cells after COVID-19. The CDR3 consists of 14 residues. The germline gives CDR1 LGHDT, CDR2 YNNKEL (reference sequence). V lost 5 bases and J 3 bases, leaving 13 bases between the germline ends. Under the ViraFEST assay, PBMC were stimulated with viral peptide pools so that antigen-specific CD4+ T cells expanded. Sequencing was performed afterwards. It was after approximately 10 days of culture that CD4+ T cells were isolated. Among the vaccine recipients, none had a prior SARS-CoV-2 infection, and nucleocapsid antibodies were negative. Some clones are missing from TCRdb's copy, which holds only in-frame ones; the method was immunoSEQ multiplex PCR. The table has about 20,000 clones, roughly three quarters seen once; the top ten hold approximately 9.1%. Notes on this clone: As yet, its antigen is unknown.

The V call is TRBV3-1 (or the pseudogene TRBV3-2), the J call TRBJ1-1, with D possibly matching TRBD1 (5 bases). Specimen: CD4+ T cells from PBMCs cultured with HCoV-NL63 spike peptides, collected before COVID-19 vaccination. This receptor was obtained from a human donor who received a COVID-19 vaccine. CDR3 region: CASSFREGDTEAFF. The CDR3 bases are TGTGCCAGCAGCTTCAGGGAAGGGGACACTGAAGCTTTCTTT.